The 14 T cell receptor beta chains given below trace back to one sample, sequenced in a study of OX40 agonist ivuxolimab in advanced cancers. The method was immunoSEQ multiplex PCR; TCRdb's version includes in-frame clones alone and lacks a portion of them. The table has about 64,000 clones, about four fifths seen once. The source was CD4+ or CD8+ T cells sorted from blood, collected in a trial of the OX40 agonist ivuxolimab. Receptors originate from an adult with an advanced solid tumor such as melanoma, head and neck, liver or kidney cancer.

J is TRBJ2-7 and V is TRBV7-9; 9 bases are shared with TRBD1. CDR1 and CDR2 from the germline V gene are SEHNR and FQNEAQ (reference sequence). CDR3 length equals 13 residues. V trimming: 3 bases; J trimming: 3 bases; junction bases outside the gene matches: 0. CDR3 coding DNA: TGTGCCAGCAGCTTGACAGGGGGCTACGAGCAGTACTTC. It is translated as CASSLTGGYEQYF.

The chain recombines TRBV7-3 with TRBJ2-2, with D possibly being TRBD2 (6 bases). Germline-derived CDR1 and CDR2 are SGHTA and FQGTGA. The V and J ends lost 1 base and 4 bases respectively, with 16 bases between them. The CDR3 length is 17 residues. CDR3 in DNA: TGTGCCAGCAGCTTAAGCCCGGGGGTTCGGGGCACCGGGGAGCTGTTTTTT. Protein product: CASSLSPGVRGTGELFF.

J is TRBJ1-4 and V is TRBV9, with TRBD1 as a possible D gene (5 bases). Germline assignment: CDR1 SGDLS and CDR2 YYNGEE. The V and J ends lost 2 bases and 7 bases respectively, with 12 bases between them. There are 14 residues in the CDR3. The CDR3: CASSVQGAGEKLFF. The CDR3 DNA follows: TGTGCCAGCAGCGTTCAAGGGGCGGGTGAAAAACTGTTTTTT.

The rearrangement links TRBV5-5 to TRBJ2-7, with D perhaps given as TRBD1 or TRBD2 (5 bases each). The germline V gene has CDR1 SGHKS and CDR2 YYEKEE (reference sequence). This CDR3 comprises 17 residues. V was pared by 2 bases and J by 2 bases, with 20 bases between. CDR3 loop: CASSFGGTGRKTYEQYF. As DNA, the CDR3 is TGTGCCAGCAGCTTCGGCGGTACGGGACGGAAGACCTACGAGCAGTACTTC. Looking up the rest from reference TRBV5-5 and TRBJ2-7 gives the full variable domain: DAGVTQSPTHLIKTRGQQVTLRCSPISGHKSVSWYQQVLGQGPQFIFQYYEKEERGRGNFPDRFSARQFPNYSSELNVNALLLGDSALYLCASSFGGTGRKTYEQYFGPGTRLTVT.

The rearrangement joins TRBV18 to TRBJ2-7; a possible D gene is TRBD1 (5 bases). V lost 1 base to trimming and J lost 3 bases, with 7 bases between them. This CDR3 spans 13 amino acids. Germline V CDR1 and CDR2: KGHSH, LQKENI. For the CDR3, the DNA is TGTGCCAGCTCACCACAGGGGAACTACGAGCAGTACTTC. Protein sequence: CASSPQGNYEQYF.

The chain has TRBV6-5 and TRBJ2-5; possible D gene TRBD1, 6 bases. The CDR3 sequence is 14 residues long. V shed 6 bases and J shed 2 bases, with 13 bases lying between them. From germline, CDR1 is MNHEY and CDR2 SVGAGI. CDR3 nucleotides: TGTGCCAGCAGGGACAGTGCGAGACAAGAGACCCAGTACTTC. Encoded protein: CASRDSARQETQYF.

CDR3 protein: CASSQGASGFSYNEQFF. The CDR3 DNA reads TGTGCCAGCAGCCAAGGGGCTAGCGGCTTCTCCTACAATGAGCAGTTCTTC. The chain couples TRBV5-6 to TRBJ2-1; 7 nucleotides match TRBD2. Looked up from germline, CDR1 is SGHDT and CDR2 is YYEEEE. There are 17 residues in the CDR3. Trimming removed 4 bases from V and 0 bases from J; junction bases left unmatched: 10.

J is TRBJ2-3 and V is TRBV9, with 7 bases lining up with TRBD2. With V trimmed by 3 bases and J by 2 bases, 6 bases remained unmatched. CDR1 and CDR2 (germline): SGDLS, YYNGEE. The CDR3 consists of 15 residues. The CDR3 region is CASSGGGRPTDTQYF. The DNA for the CDR3 is TGTGCCAGCAGCGGGGGCGGGAGACCCACAGATACGCAGTATTTT. Filled out from reference TRBV9 and TRBJ2-3, the complete variable domain reads DSGVTQTPKHLITATGQRVTLRCSPRSGDLSVYWYQQSLDQGLQFLIQYYNGEERAKGNILERFSAQQFPDLHSELNLSSLELGDSALYFCASSGGGRPTDTQYFGPGTRLTVL.

The chain carries TRBV6-1 and TRBJ1-1; D is unresolved. Germline-derived CDR1 and CDR2 are MNHNS and SASEGT. V lost 4 bases and J lost 0, with 6 bases in between. CDR3 size: 13 residues. The CDR3 reads CASSGHMNTEAFF. The CDR3 DNA follows: TGTGCCAGCAGTGGGCACATGAACACTGAAGCTTTCTTT.

The rearrangement joins TRBV6-5 to TRBJ1-1; TRBD1 is a possible D gene (6 bases). The CDR3 contains 13 residues. The V end was cut by 3 bases, the J end by 4 bases, with 9 bases between. Germline V gene sequence: CDR1 MNHEY, CDR2 SVGAGI. CDR3 coding DNA: TGTGCCAGCAGTTATGGGGGCAGCACTGAAGCTTTCTTT. Its protein is CASSYGGSTEAFF.

This clone was seen only once. Here the CDR3 DNA reads TGCGCCAGCAGCTTGGACGGACAGGGCTACAATGAGCAGTTCTTC. It encodes CASSLDGQGYNEQFF. The chain carries TRBV5-1 and TRBJ2-1; 8 nucleotides align to TRBD1. Germline V gene sequence: CDR1 SGHRS, CDR2 YFSETQ. J was trimmed by 3 bases and V by 0 bases; bases with no gene match: 2. This CDR3 region has 15 residues.

The count of this clone is one. The V and J genes are TRBV5-4 and TRBJ1-4; TRBD1 agrees at 7 bases. The CDR3 contains 14 residues. CDR1 and CDR2 from the germline V gene are SGHNT and YYREEE (reference sequence). The trim removed 4 bases at V and 6 bases at J, leaving 6 bases unmatched. Here the CDR3 reads CASSPGQRDEKLFF. In DNA, the CDR3 is TGTGCCAGCAGCCCGGGACAGCGAGATGAAAAACTGTTTTTT.

The V gene is TRBV5-1, the J gene TRBJ1-2; D possibly corresponds to TRBD1 (6 bases). Trimming left V 0 bases short and J 8 bases short, with 11 bases between. This CDR3 contains 13 residues. The germline V gene encodes CDR1 SGHRS and CDR2 YFSETQ. The CDR3 nucleotides are TGCGCCAGCAGCTTGGACAGGGTAGCCGGCTACACCTTC. This gives the protein CASSLDRVAGYTF.

V usage is TRBV30 and J usage is TRBJ1-5, with D possibly matching TRBD1 (5 bases). The CDR3 length is 15 residues. V was pared by 0 bases and J by 3 bases, with 12 bases between. Germline loops: CDR1 GTSNPN, CDR2 SVGIG (reference sequence). The CDR3 DNA follows: TGTGCCTGGAGTGTACTTCGGACATCCAATCAGCCCCAGCATTTT. Protein: CAWSVLRTSNQPQHF.